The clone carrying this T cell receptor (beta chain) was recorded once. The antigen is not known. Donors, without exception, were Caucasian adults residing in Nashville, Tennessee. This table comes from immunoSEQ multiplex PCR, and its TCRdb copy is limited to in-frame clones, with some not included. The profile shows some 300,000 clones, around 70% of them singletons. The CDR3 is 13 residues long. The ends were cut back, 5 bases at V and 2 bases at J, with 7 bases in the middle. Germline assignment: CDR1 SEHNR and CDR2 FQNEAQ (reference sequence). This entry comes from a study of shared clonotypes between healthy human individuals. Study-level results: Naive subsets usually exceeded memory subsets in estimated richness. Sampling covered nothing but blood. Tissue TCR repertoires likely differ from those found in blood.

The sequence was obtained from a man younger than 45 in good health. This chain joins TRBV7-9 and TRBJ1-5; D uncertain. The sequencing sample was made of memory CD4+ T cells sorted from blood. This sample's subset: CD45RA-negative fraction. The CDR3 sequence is CASSHGGNQPQHF. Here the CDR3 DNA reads TGTGCCAGCAGCCATGGGGGCAATCAGCCCCAGCATTTT.